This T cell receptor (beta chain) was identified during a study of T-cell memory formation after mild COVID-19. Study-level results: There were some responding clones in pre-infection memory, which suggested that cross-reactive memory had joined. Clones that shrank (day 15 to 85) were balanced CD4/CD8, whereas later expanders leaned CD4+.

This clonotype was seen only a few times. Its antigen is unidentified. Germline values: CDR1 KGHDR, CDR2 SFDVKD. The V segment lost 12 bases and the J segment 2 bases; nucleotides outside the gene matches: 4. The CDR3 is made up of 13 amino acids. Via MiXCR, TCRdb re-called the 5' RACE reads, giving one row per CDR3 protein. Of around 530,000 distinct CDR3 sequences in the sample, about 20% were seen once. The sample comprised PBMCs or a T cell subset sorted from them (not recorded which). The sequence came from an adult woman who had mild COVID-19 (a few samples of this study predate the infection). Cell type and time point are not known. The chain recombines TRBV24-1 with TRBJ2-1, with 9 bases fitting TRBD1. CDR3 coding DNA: TGTGCCTCACAGGGGGCCGCCTACAATGAGCAGTTCTTC. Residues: CASQGAAYNEQFF.